These 13 T cell receptor beta chains share one sample of origin, sequenced in a study of cytomegalovirus exposure and HLA in healthy donors. A multiplex PCR was run with 60 Vbeta primers and 13 Jbeta primers. Only in-frame clones appear in the TCRdb table, and some are missing; sequencing was by immunoSEQ multiplex PCR. The repertoire consists of under 200,000 clones, with approximately 81% occurring once and the leading ten covering approximately 1.2%. The sample comprised PBMCs. The receptor set was obtained from a man aged 45 to 65 in good health and CMV-seropositive.

This clone was detected only a few times. The gene calls are TRBV30 and TRBJ2-3; D possibly corresponds to TRBD2 (5 bases). V lost 5 bases, J lost 0 bases, and 6 bases lay in between. CDR3 length: 12 residues. The germline V gene has CDR1 GTSNPN and CDR2 SVGIG (reference sequence). Here the CDR3 reads CAWDYSTDTQYF. CDR3 coding DNA: TGTGCCTGGGACTACAGCACAGATACGCAGTATTTT.

V gene TRBV5-1 combines with J gene TRBJ2-7; TRBD1 matches 7 bases. V was clipped by 2 bases and J by 6 bases; unmatched bases: 5. CDR1 is SGHRS and CDR2 is YFSETQ in the germline V gene. The CDR3 is made up of 13 amino acids. CDR3 nucleotide sequence: TGCGCCAGCAGCTTCACAGGGGACGGCGAGCAGTACTTC. Its protein product is CASSFTGDGEQYF.

The V gene is TRBV9, the J gene TRBJ2-1; 9 nucleotides match TRBD2. The trim removed 1 base at V and 4 bases at J, leaving 6 bases unmatched. The CDR3 length is 16 residues. Germline values: CDR1 SGDLS, CDR2 YYNGEE. CDR3 sequence: CASSVSGSGSYNEQFF. In DNA form, the CDR3 reads TGTGCCAGCAGCGTAAGTGGTAGCGGGAGTTACAATGAGCAGTTCTTC. The full variable domain, in which reference TRBV9 and TRBJ2-1 provide the parts outside the CDR3, is DSGVTQTPKHLITATGQRVTLRCSPRSGDLSVYWYQQSLDQGLQFLIQYYNGEERAKGNILERFSAQQFPDLHSELNLSSLELGDSALYFCASSVSGSGSYNEQFFGPGTRLTVL.

This sequence joins TRBV29-1 and TRBJ2-1; D perhaps matches TRBD2 (6 bases). Germline V gene data show CDR1 as SQVTM and CDR2 as ANQGSEA. CDR3 length equals 15 residues. V lost 4 bases, J lost 8 bases, and 21 bases lay in between. This CDR3 is CSVGRGLTMPDEQFF. DNA for the CDR3: TGCAGCGTTGGGCGGGGCTTGACGATGCCAGATGAGCAGTTCTTC.

The chain is built from TRBV4-3 and TRBJ1-1; possible D gene TRBD1, 6 bases. Germline V CDR1 and CDR2: LGHNA, YSLEER. Trimming stripped 4 bases from V and 4 bases from J, with 16 bases between. The CDR3 contains 15 residues. CDR3 in DNA: TGCGCCAGCAGCCCTAGGGCGGGGGCCTCCACTGAAGCTTTCTTT. Translation gives CASSPRAGASTEAFF.

The chain combines TRBV5-4 with TRBJ1-1; the match to TRBD1 covers 8 bases. Germline V gene lookup returns CDR1 SGHNT and CDR2 YYREEE (reference sequence). This CDR3 has 14 amino acids. Trimming cost V 5 bases and J 2 bases; bases outside gene matches: 5. This CDR3 is CASSIGQGNTEAFF. CDR3 sequence (DNA): TGTGCCAGCAGTATTGGACAGGGCAACACTGAAGCTTTCTTT.

The chain links TRBV4-1 to TRBJ2-7; the match to TRBD2 covers 8 bases. The CDR3 is 16 amino acids. V shed 0 bases, J shed 3 bases, and the junction held 7 bases outside the gene matches. Germline loops: CDR1 MGHRA, CDR2 YSYEKL. DNA of the CDR3: TGCGCCAGCAGCCAAGATCATGCGGGGGGCTACTACGAGCAGTACTTC. This translates into CASSQDHAGGYYEQYF.

The chain uses TRBV19 and TRBJ1-5; D gene unclear. The V gene lost 3 bases and the J gene lost 1 base, with 10 bases spanning the gap. Germline V CDR1 and CDR2: LNHDA, SQIVND (reference sequence). CDR3 length: 15 residues. The CDR3 sequence: CASSISSGSNQPQHF. The CDR3 DNA reads as TGTGCCAGTAGTATTAGCTCGGGGAGCAATCAGCCCCAGCATTTT.

There are a few counts of this clone. The rearrangement joins TRBV6-6 to TRBJ1-1; D is possibly TRBD1 (5 bases). The V gene lost 4 bases and the J gene lost 9 bases, with 15 bases spanning the gap. The germline CDR1 and CDR2 sequences are MNHNY and SVGAGI (reference sequence). The CDR3 is made up of 13 amino acids. CDR3 in DNA: TGTGCCAGCAGTTCCGGCCGGGAGGGGAAAGCTTTCTTT. Encoded protein: CASSSGREGKAFF.

The rearrangement uses TRBV14 and TRBJ1-3; TRBD1 matches at 9 bases. Germline assignment: CDR1 SGHDN and CDR2 FVKESK. With V trimmed by 4 bases and J by 13 bases, 14 bases remained unmatched. There are 15 residues in the CDR3. The CDR3 is CASSPRRDRDVKIYF. The CDR3 DNA follows: TGTGCCAGCAGCCCTCGCCGGGACAGGGACGTTAAAATATATTTT.

This chain uses TRBV30 with TRBJ1-4; the match to TRBD1 covers 10 bases. With 5 bases clipped from V and 7 bases from J, the junction kept 1 base outside the gene matches. Germline CDR1 GTSNPN, CDR2 SVGIG (reference sequence). The CDR3 runs 12 residues. CDR3 sequence: CAWDRGPEKLFF. The CDR3 DNA follows: TGTGCCTGGGACAGGGGGCCTGAAAAACTGTTTTTT.

This clone came up a few times. The rearrangement uses TRBV28 and TRBJ1-1, with TRBD1 matching over 9 bases. CDR1 is MDHEN and CDR2 is SYDVKM in the germline V gene. The length of the CDR3 is 15 residues. Losses at the gene ends were 2 bases for V and 1 base for J; bases not matched to a gene: 2. CDR3 coding DNA: TGTGCCAGCAGTTTACCGGGACAGGGGAACACTGAAGCTTTCTTT. Its protein product is CASSLPGQGNTEAFF.

The count of this clone is one. V and J are TRBV28 and TRBJ2-6, with D possibly TRBD1 on 6 matching bases. V shed 5 bases and J shed 4 bases, with 12 bases lying between them. CDR1 and CDR2 from the germline V gene are MDHEN and SYDVKM. The CDR3 totals 15 residues. CDR3 in amino acids: CASSTAGVGANVLTF. CDR3 sequence (DNA): TGTGCCAGCAGTACGGCAGGGGTCGGGGCCAACGTCCTGACTTTC.